This T cell receptor (beta chain) is drawn from a study of response to subunit inactivated influenza vaccine. The sample holds a few counts of this clonotype. One entry per CDR3 protein, called by TCRdb with MiXCR from the RT-PCR reads. The repertoire has approximately 480,000 distinct CDR3 sequences, 9.5% to 12% of them found once; the top ten carry over 9.5%. This CDR3 is built from 13 residues. V lost 6 bases, J lost 4 bases, and 15 bases lay in between. Germline V gene data show CDR1 as SQVTM and CDR2 as ANQGSEA. The TCR sequence derives from a man aged 50 or older who received an inactivated influenza vaccine. The rearrangement links TRBV29-1 to TRBJ1-1; D might be TRBD1 (5 bases). Sequenced material: PBMCs from blood, taken roughly 47 days after vaccination. CDR3 bases: TGCAGCGTCGCTTGGGACTTCGGCACTGAAGCTTTCTTT. This gives the protein CSVAWDFGTEAFF.